These T cell receptor beta chains were read from a single sample in a study of cytomegalovirus exposure and HLA in healthy donors. Profiled with immunoSEQ multiplex PCR; TCRdb holds only in-frame clones, not every one. Of 160,000 or so clones in the sample, 70% to 85% are singletons; the top ten hold 2% to 3%. Sequenced input: PBMCs. These receptors came from a human donor in good health. The CDR3 runs from the conserved cysteine through the conserved F or W. A D gene is named only where the DNA matches it firmly. The size entry is marked missing in some rows and otherwise reads once, few, many or a size class.

>TRBJ1-2|-|15|-|TRBV5-6
TGTGCCAGCAGCTTTAATCAGAACCTTGACTATGGCTACACCTTC
CASSFNQNLDYGYTF
>TRBJ1-2|-|13|-|TRBV19
TGTGCCAGTAGTTTCCAGGGAAACTATGGCTACACCTTC
CASSFQGNYGYTF
>TRBJ1-2|-|16|-|TRBV25-1
TGTGCCAGCAGTGCCCGGACAGATGGGGCGAACTATGGCTACACCTTC
CASSARTDGANYGYTF
>TRBJ1-3|-|15|-|TRBV5-6
TGTGCCAGCAGCGCAGTAACAGGGATGGGAAACACCATATATTTT
CASSAVTGMGNTIYF
>TRBJ2-3|-|14|-|TRBV4-3
TGCGCCAGCAGCCAAGATCGGGGGTGGGATACGCAGTATTTT
CASSQDRGWDTQYF
>TRBJ1-5|-|14|-|TRBV2
TGTGCCAGCAGTTTCGGGGAAGGCAATCAGCCCCAGCATTTT
CASSFGEGNQPQHF
>TRBJ1-2|TRBD1|14|few|TRBV6-1
TGTGCCAGCAGCCCCGACAGGGGGCCCTATGGCTACACCTTC
CASSPDRGPYGYTF
>TRBJ1-2|-|14|-|TRBV30
TGTGCCTGGGGGGGAGGGGGTGGGGTTGATGGCTACACCTTC
CAWGGGGGVDGYTF
>TRBJ1-2|TRBD1|17|-|TRBV13
TGTGCCAGCAGCTTAGGCCGAACAGGGGATCTTAACTATGGCTACACCTTC
CASSLGRTGDLNYGYTF
>TRBJ1-1|-|15|-|TRBV4-1
TGCGCCAGCAGCCAAGAGGGGACATTGAACACTGAAGCTTTCTTT
CASSQEGTLNTEAFF
>TRBJ1-4|-|14|-|TRBV4-3
TGCGCCAGCAGCCACCTACGGTTCGATGAAAAACTGTTTTTT
CASSHLRFDEKLFF
>TRBJ1-6|-|14|-|TRBV18
TGTGCCAGCTCAGAAAGCGGCAGGGAGGGTGCCCTCCACTTT
CASSESGREGALHF